These T cell receptor beta chains were read from a single sample in a study of neurological immune-mediated disorders. TCRdb re-called the 5' RACE reads with MiXCR, one entry per CDR3 protein. The sample yields about 58,000 distinct CDR3 sequences, 2% to 2.5% seen once. The sample was PBMCs. The receptors stem from a man in his fifties or sixties with multiple sclerosis. Both conserved end residues are part of each CDR3. The D gene is left open where the match is weak. The size entry is marked missing in some rows and otherwise reads once, few, many or a size class.

>TRBJ1-1|many|TRBD1|TRBV6-2/TRBV6-3
CASSYTGGNTEAFF
TGTGCCAGCAGTTATACAGGGGGAAACACTGAAGCTTTCTTT
>TRBJ2-3|many|-|TRBV27
CASSSTTDTQYF
TGTGCCAGCAGTTCCACCACAGATACGCAGTATTTT
>TRBJ1-5|many|-|TRBV5-6
CASSFMQNQPQHF
TGTGCCAGCAGCTTCATGCAGAATCAGCCCCAGCATTTT
>TRBJ2-3|many|-|TRBV5-1
CASSLEGGSGTDTQYF
TGCGCCAGCAGCTTGGAGGGGGGGTCGGGCACAGATACGCAGTATTTT
>TRBJ2-3|many|-|TRBV7-9
CASSLAGGTDTQYF
TGTGCCAGCAGCTTAGCGGGCGGTACAGATACGCAGTATTTT
>TRBJ2-6|many|TRBD1|TRBV6-2/TRBV6-3
CASYDRGGSGANVLTF
TGTGCCAGTTATGACAGGGGAGGTTCTGGGGCCAACGTCCTGACTTTC
>TRBJ2-2|many|-|TRBV7-7
CASSSGPSGGELFF
TGTGCCAGCAGCTCGGGACCATCTGGCGGGGAGCTGTTTTTT
>TRBJ1-1|many|-|TRBV5-6
CASSFGLKEAFF
TGTGCCAGCAGCTTCGGACTCAAGGAAGCTTTCTTT
>TRBJ1-2|many|-|TRBV20-1
CSARDGGLAYGYTF
TGCAGTGCTAGAGATGGGGGGTTGGCCTATGGCTACACCTTC
>TRBJ1-2|many|TRBD1|TRBV29-1
CSVEGTADNYGYTF
TGCAGCGTTGAGGGGACAGCTGATAACTATGGCTACACCTTC
>TRBJ2-1|many|-|TRBV6-5
CASRRGVSYNEQFF
TGTGCCAGCAGGAGAGGGGTCTCCTACAATGAGCAGTTCTTC
>TRBJ1-2|many|-|TRBV7-2
CASSPSGIAGYTF
TGTGCCAGCAGCCCCTCGGGGATCGCTGGCTACACCTTC
>TRBJ2-1|many|-|TRBV5-1
CASSLEAPRSYNEQFF
TGCGCCAGCAGCTTGGAGGCGCCGCGCTCCTACAATGAGCAGTTCTTC
>TRBJ2-3|many|-|TRBV7-2
CASSQLGTDTQYF
TGTGCCAGCAGCCAACTAGGCACAGATACGCAGTATTTT
>TRBJ2-5|-|-|TRBV28
CASSSIAQETQYF
TGTGCCAGCAGCTCAATAGCCCAAGAGACCCAGTACTTC
>TRBJ2-3|many|-|TRBV7-3
CASSLDGWTDTQYF
TGTGCCAGCAGCTTAGATGGGTGGACAGATACGCAGTATTTT
>TRBJ1-6|many|-|TRBV27
CASRDISYNSPLHF
TGTGCCAGCAGGGACATCTCCTATAATTCACCCCTCCACTTT
>TRBJ1-5|many|TRBD1|TRBV20-1
CSARQTGTVNNNSNQPQHF
TGCAGTGCTAGGCAGACCGGGACAGTAAATAATAATAGCAATCAGCCCCAGCATTTT
>TRBJ2-7|many|-|TRBV20-1
CSARMGSKHEQYF
TGCAGTGCTAGGATGGGGTCGAAACACGAGCAGTACTTC
>TRBJ2-2|-|-|TRBV20-1
CSAIGTLTGELFF
TGCAGTGCAATCGGGACTCTCACCGGGGAGCTGTTTTTT
>TRBJ2-7|many|-|TRBV18
CASSLRDGEQYF
TGTGCCAGCTCACTCCGGGACGGCGAGCAGTACTTC
>TRBJ1-5|many|-|TRBV9
CASSVDGGEGNQPQHF
TGTGCCAGCAGCGTAGATGGGGGGGAAGGCAATCAGCCCCAGCATTTT
>TRBJ2-3|many|TRBD2|TRBV7-2
CASSRLLAGVLHTQYF
TGTGCCAGCAGCCGATTACTAGCGGGGGTACTACATACGCAGTATTTT
>TRBJ1-5|many|-|TRBV3-1
CASSQGGYDQPQHF
TGTGCCAGCAGCCAAGGAGGGTACGACCAGCCCCAGCATTTT
>TRBJ1-1|many|-|TRBV6-5
CASSQTVNTEAFF
TGTGCCAGCAGTCAAACAGTGAACACTGAAGCTTTCTTT
>TRBJ1-1|many|-|TRBV7-9
CASSLMGYNTEAFF
TGTGCCAGCAGCTTAATGGGGTACAACACTGAAGCTTTCTTT
>TRBJ1-1|many|-|TRBV4-3
CASSQDPKGGTEAFF
TGCGCCAGCAGCCAAGATCCCAAAGGGGGCACTGAAGCTTTCTTT
>TRBJ1-2|many|-|TRBV18
CASSPRDIPYGYTF
TGTGCCAGCTCACCAAGGGACATCCCCTATGGCTACACCTTC
>TRBJ2-1|many|TRBD2|TRBV6-5
CASSYWASGVDEQFF
TGTGCCAGCAGTTACTGGGCTAGCGGGGTGGATGAGCAGTTCTTC
>TRBJ2-5|many|TRBD2|TRBV6-5
CASSYLISGLEETQYF
TGTGCCAGCAGTTACCTGATCAGTGGACTAGAAGAGACCCAGTACTTC
>TRBJ1-3|many|-|TRBV5-5
CASSLAGGGNTIYF
TGTGCCAGCAGCTTGGCGGGAGGTGGAAACACCATATATTTT
>TRBJ2-7|many|-|TRBV28
CASSSLRSGTAMTYEQYF
TGTGCCAGCAGTTCCCTTAGGAGCGGGACAGCCATGACCTACGAGCAGTACTTC
>TRBJ2-3|few|-|TRBV12-3/TRBV12-4
CASSLTGLSTDTQYF
TGTGCCAGCAGTCTTACAGGTCTAAGCACAGATACGCAGTATTTT
>TRBJ2-1|many|-|TRBV27
CASSFWQGQNNEQFF
TGTGCCAGCAGTTTCTGGCAGGGGCAGAACAATGAGCAGTTCTTC
>TRBJ1-1|many|-|TRBV7-2
CASSLGQVTEAFF
TGTGCCAGCAGCTTAGGACAGGTTACTGAAGCTTTCTTT
>TRBJ2-3|many|TRBD2|TRBV5-6
CASSFGQLAGRTDTQYF
TGTGCCAGCAGCTTTGGCCAACTAGCGGGGCGCACAGATACGCAGTATTTT
>TRBJ2-3|many|TRBD2|TRBV12-3/TRBV12-4
CASSSSRGGTDTQYF
TGTGCCAGCAGTTCTTCCCGCGGGGGGACAGATACGCAGTATTTT
>TRBJ2-1|many|TRBD2|TRBV12-3/TRBV12-4
CASSPRGLASYNEQFF
TGTGCCAGCAGTCCCCGGGGACTAGCATCCTACAATGAGCAGTTCTTC
>TRBJ2-7|many|TRBD1|TRBV20-1
CSARAATGLTF
TGCAGTGCTAGAGCCGCGACAGGGTTAACCTTC
>TRBJ2-7|many|TRBD1|TRBV9
CASSVGGQGSYEQYF
TGTGCCAGCAGCGTAGGTGGACAGGGCTCCTACGAGCAGTACTTC
>TRBJ1-1|many|-|TRBV9
CASSVGGDTEAFF
TGTGCCAGCAGCGTAGGTGGCGACACTGAAGCTTTCTTT
>TRBJ2-5|many|-|TRBV5-6
CASSFGVETQYF
TGTGCCAGCAGCTTTGGAGTGGAGACCCAGTACTTC
>TRBJ2-5|few|-|TRBV12-5
CASGFGEKETQYF
TGTGCTAGTGGTTTCGGGGAGAAGGAGACCCAGTACTTC
>TRBJ2-2|many|-|TRBV5-1
CASSSGTIGELFF
TGCGCCAGCAGCTCGGGGACGATCGGGGAGCTGTTTTTT
>TRBJ2-2|-|-|TRBV6-4
CASSVAGGTGELFF
-
>TRBJ2-2|many|-|TRBV9
CASSLDAQNTGELFF
TGTGCCAGCAGCCTCGACGCCCAGAACACCGGGGAGCTGTTTTTT
>TRBJ2-5|many|TRBD1|TRBV29-1
CSVRDSIQETQYF
TGCAGCGTCCGGGACAGCATCCAAGAGACCCAGTACTTC
>TRBJ1-2|many|TRBD1|TRBV4-1
CASSQEGTGYGYTF
TGCGCCAGCAGCCAAGAAGGGACAGGGTATGGCTACACCTTC